The 32 T cell receptor beta chains below were found in one sample sequenced in a study of blood T cell repertoires in COVID-19. TCRdb keeps only in-frame clones here, not all; method: immunoSEQ multiplex PCR. The table includes approximately 390,000 clones, nearly 90% detected once. Source material: peripheral blood. These TCRs come from a man in his late teens or twenties with active or convalescent COVID-19.

The rearrangement links TRBV18 to TRBJ1-1, with TRBD1 matching over 7 bases. The CDR3 covers 13 residues. V lost 0 bases, J lost 6 bases, and 1 base stayed unmatched. Germline CDR1 reads KGHSH; CDR2 reads LQKENI. The CDR3 region is CASSPPTGAEAFF. In DNA, the CDR3 is TGTGCCAGCTCACCACCAACAGGGGCTGAAGCTTTCTTT.

This chain joins TRBV4-3 and TRBJ1-2, with 7 positions matching TRBD1. The CDR3 runs to 14 residues. After removal of 0 bases from V and 8 bases from J, the junction contained 6 bases not matched to a gene. Germline loops: CDR1 LGHNA, CDR2 YSLEER. CDR3 nucleotides: TGCGCCAGCAGCCAAGAATACAGGGGACGGGGCTACACCTTC. It encodes CASSQEYRGRGYTF.

The chain is built from TRBV7-8 and TRBJ1-1; D gene unclear. V was pared by 5 bases and J by 7 bases, with 8 bases between. CDR1 and CDR2 (germline): SGHVS, FQNEAQ. The CDR3 is 11 residues long. The CDR3 is CASSSGGEAFF. CDR3 DNA sequence: TGTGCCAGCAGCAGCGGCGGTGAAGCTTTCTTT.

This sequence joins TRBV4-1 and TRBJ1-2; 9 positions match TRBD1. With 4 bases clipped from V and 2 bases from J, the junction kept 8 bases outside the gene matches. This CDR3 contains 16 residues. Germline V gives CDR1 MGHRA, CDR2 YSYEKL. The CDR3 bases are TGCGCCAGCAGCCTCCTACCCGGGACAGGGAACTATGGCTACACCTTC. Translation: CASSLLPGTGNYGYTF.

The J gene is TRBJ1-5, the V gene TRBV11-2; no firm D call. In germline, CDR1 is SGHAT, CDR2 FQNNGV. This CDR3 comprises 13 residues. The V end lost 0 bases, the J end lost 6 bases, and 6 bases lay between the germline ends. Here the CDR3 reads CASSLDPVQPQHF. The CDR3 region has the DNA TGTGCCAGCAGCTTAGATCCCGTTCAGCCCCAGCATTTT.

V usage is TRBV25-1 and J usage is TRBJ1-5; D possibly corresponds to TRBD1 (5 bases). This CDR3 has 13 amino acids. CDR1 is MGHDK, CDR2 SYGVNS, per germline. V lost 2 bases, J lost 9 bases, and 11 bases lay in between. This CDR3 reads CASSEQGKRPQHF. Written as DNA, the CDR3 is TGTGCCAGCAGTGAACAGGGAAAGAGGCCCCAGCATTTT.

The V call is TRBV18, the J call TRBJ2-1; D not resolved. CDR1 KGHSH and CDR2 LQKENI come from the germline V gene. This CDR3 region has 12 residues. V was trimmed by 3 bases and J by 8 bases, leaving 8 bases between them. The CDR3 region is CASSPQRDEQFF. CDR3 nucleotides: TGTGCCAGCTCACCCCAAAGAGATGAGCAGTTCTTC. The entire variable domain, with the rest obtained from reference TRBV18 and TRBJ2-1, is as follows: NAGVMQNPRHLVRRRGQEARLRCSPMKGHSHVYWYRQLPEEGLKFMVYLQKENIIDESGMPKERFSAEFPKEGPSILRIQQVVRGDSAAYFCASSPQRDEQFFGPGTRLTVL.

Notes on this clone: Other DNA sequences of this sample code for an identical CDR3. The V call is TRBV7-2, the J call TRBJ2-7; TRBD2 agrees at 9 bases. V shed 3 bases, J shed 2 bases, and the junction held 5 bases outside the gene matches. Germline V gene data show CDR1 as SGHTA and CDR2 as FQGNSA. This CDR3 comprises 15 residues. CDR3: CASSFGLAGTYEQYF. For the CDR3, the DNA is TGTGCCAGCAGCTTCGGGCTAGCGGGAACCTACGAGCAGTACTTC.

The chain uses TRBV6-5 and TRBJ1-5, with TRBD1 as a possible D gene (5 bases). Germline assignment: CDR1 MNHEY and CDR2 SVGAGI. Trimming cost V 6 bases and J 1 base, with 7 bases left between them. This CDR3 contains 13 residues. The CDR3 loop is CASSRVSNQPQHF. The DNA for the CDR3 is TGTGCCAGCAGCAGGGTGAGCAATCAGCCCCAGCATTTT.

This clone was seen just once. V gene TRBV7-9 combines with J gene TRBJ1-2; D gene unclear. This CDR3 has 15 residues. Germline assignment: CDR1 SEHNR and CDR2 FQNEAQ (reference sequence). Trimming stripped 4 bases from V and 0 bases from J, with 12 bases between. CDR3 region: CASSSGKETNYGYTF. Here the CDR3 DNA reads TGTGCCAGCAGCTCGGGAAAGGAAACTAACTATGGCTACACCTTC.

A word on this clone: A junction end diverges from the germline sequence, so it may reflect a read error. J is TRBJ2-3 and V is TRBV2; D perhaps matches TRBD1 (6 bases). This CDR3 region has 14 residues. CDR1 SNHLY and CDR2 FYNNEI come from the germline V gene. The CDR3 region is CASREGQTTDTQYF. The CDR3 nucleotides are TGTGCCAGCAGGGAAGGACAGACCACAGATACGCAGTATTTT.

V usage is TRBV7-2 and J usage is TRBJ2-7; D may be TRBD1 (5 bases). Germline V gene sequence: CDR1 SGHTA, CDR2 FQGNSA. V was shortened by 2 bases and J by 3 bases, with 11 bases between the two germline ends. The CDR3 has 14 residues. Here the CDR3 DNA reads TGTGCCAGCAGCTTATCGACAGCCAGCTACGAGCAGTACTTC. Its protein is CASSLSTASYEQYF.

This sequence joins TRBV7-2 and TRBJ1-2; D may be TRBD1 (6 bases). The CDR3 is 17 residues long. Germline V CDR1 and CDR2: SGHTA, FQGNSA. The germline V and J ends were trimmed by 2 bases and 4 bases, with 20 bases remaining between them. The CDR3 bases are TGTGCCAGCAGCTTATCAACAGGGTCTCTGATAATCTATGGCTACACCTTC. It specifies CASSLSTGSLIIYGYTF.

The V gene is TRBV7-9, the J gene TRBJ2-7; D is possibly TRBD1 (5 bases). The CDR3 has 13 residues. Germline lookup yields CDR1 SEHNR and CDR2 FQNEAQ (reference sequence). Trimming removed 8 bases at V and 0 bases at J, with 11 bases between. DNA for the CDR3: TGTGCCAGCCAGACAGCCCTCTCCTACGAGCAGTACTTC. This translates into CASQTALSYEQYF.

Of note for this clone: The same CDR3 arises from other DNA sequences in this sample as well. The V call is TRBV28, the J call TRBJ2-7, with D tentatively TRBD2 (6 bases). Germline CDR1 reads MDHEN; CDR2 reads SYDVKM. The V gene lost 3 bases and the J gene lost 3 bases, with 9 bases spanning the gap. The CDR3 sequence is 13 residues long. The CDR3 DNA follows: TGTGCCAGCAGTTTGCGGGATATCTACGAGCAGTACTTC. Translation gives CASSLRDIYEQYF.

The count of this clone is one. The chain employs TRBV4-1 and TRBJ1-1, with 9 bases matching TRBD1. This CDR3 has 14 amino acids. Germline CDR1 and CDR2: MGHRA and YSYEKL. Losses at the gene ends were 4 bases for V and 4 bases for J; bases not matched to a gene: 4. The CDR3 spells CASSRQTGGTEAFF. The CDR3 DNA is TGCGCCAGCAGCCGACAGACAGGGGGCACTGAAGCTTTCTTT.

The chain has TRBV19 and TRBJ1-3; weak D call: TRBD1 (6 bases). The CDR3 spans 16 residues. Germline CDR1 is LNHDA and CDR2 is SQIVND (reference sequence). The V end was cut by 6 bases, the J end by 0 bases, with 15 bases between. CDR3 sequence: CASSPIRGISGNTIYF. CDR3 bases: TGTGCCAGTAGCCCCATCAGGGGAATCTCTGGAAACACCATATATTTT.

The chain links TRBV25-1 to TRBJ2-7, with TRBD1 as a possible D gene (6 bases). Germline V lookup: CDR1 MGHDK, CDR2 SYGVNS. Trimming took 6 bases from V and 4 from J, leaving 16 bases between them. The CDR3 is made up of 14 amino acids. The CDR3 is CASRGPGHKYEQYF. CDR3 DNA: TGTGCCAGCAGGGGACCGGGACACAAATACGAGCAGTACTTC.

The rearrangement links TRBV28 to TRBJ1-3; the D is unclear. CDR1 and CDR2 from the germline V gene are MDHEN and SYDVKM. The CDR3 extends over 12 amino acids. The V end lost 8 bases, the J end lost 5 bases, and 10 bases lay between the germline ends. For the CDR3, the DNA is TGTGCCAGCGCGGCTAGGCGAAACACCATATATTTT. Its translation: CASAARRNTIYF.

The chain is built from TRBV6-2 or TRBV6-3 and TRBJ1-2; 7 nucleotides agree with TRBD1. The V and J ends lost 5 bases and 4 bases, in that order; junction bases with no gene match: 4. Germline V gene data show CDR1 as MNHEY and CDR2 as SVGEGT. The CDR3 length is 13 residues. DNA of the CDR3: TGTGCCAGCAGTGACGGACAGGTCTATGGCTACACCTTC. It codes for CASSDGQVYGYTF.

V usage is TRBV3-1 (or the pseudogene TRBV3-2) and J usage is TRBJ1-6; a possible D gene is TRBD1 (6 bases). From germline, CDR1 is LGHDT and CDR2 YNNKEL (reference sequence). Trimming took 4 bases from V and 7 from J, leaving 14 bases between them. The CDR3 consists of 15 residues. CDR3 nucleotide sequence: TGTGCCAGCAGCCCCTCCCAGGGGTACAATTCACCCCTCCACTTT. Translation: CASSPSQGYNSPLHF.

The genes are TRBV14 and TRBJ2-2, with 7 positions matching TRBD1. CDR3 length: 17 residues. Looked up from germline, CDR1 is SGHDN and CDR2 is FVKESK. V gave up 2 bases and J gave up 0 bases; unmatched junction bases: 6. The CDR3 loop reads CASSQYLTGSNTGELFF. Here the CDR3 DNA reads TGTGCCAGCAGCCAATATCTGACAGGGTCGAACACCGGGGAGCTGTTTTTT.

This clone was detected once. This chain connects TRBV5-1 to TRBJ2-7; the D gene is possibly TRBD1 (5 bases). Trimming took off 5 bases at V and 5 bases at J, with 14 bases between the two ends. Germline V lookup: CDR1 SGHRS, CDR2 YFSETQ. CDR3 length: 13 amino acids. The CDR3 coding sequence is TGCGCCAGCAGTTACGACAGAGGTAACGAGCAGTACTTC. Amino acid sequence: CASSYDRGNEQYF.

This chain joins TRBV5-6 and TRBJ1-4; D remains unclear. Germline V CDR1 and CDR2: SGHDT, YYEEEE. The CDR3 runs to 19 residues. Trimming removed 6 bases at V and 7 bases at J, with 31 bases between. DNA for the CDR3: TGTGCCAGCACCCCGAAGACGGCGAGGGCAAAGGGTTGGAGTGAAAAACTGTTTTTT. Residues: CASTPKTARAKGWSEKLFF.

The genes are TRBV30 and TRBJ1-1, with D possibly matching TRBD1 (6 bases). Germline CDR1 and CDR2: GTSNPN and SVGIG (reference sequence). Trimming took 3 bases from V and 8 from J, leaving 13 bases between them. The CDR3 runs 12 residues. The CDR3 nucleotides are TGTGCCTGGAGCCCCGGACAGCTAGAAGCTTTCTTT. Translating it yields CAWSPGQLEAFF.

The chain combines TRBV9 with TRBJ1-1; D is ambiguous. The CDR3 contains 12 residues. CDR1 SGDLS and CDR2 YYNGEE come from the germline V gene. The V end was cut by 4 bases, the J end by 1 base, with 5 bases between. This CDR3 reads CASSTGNTEAFF. The CDR3 coding sequence is TGTGCCAGCAGCACTGGGAACACTGAAGCTTTCTTT. The full variable domain, its missing parts supplied by reference TRBV9 and TRBJ1-1, is DSGVTQTPKHLITATGQRVTLRCSPRSGDLSVYWYQQSLDQGLQFLIQYYNGEERAKGNILERFSAQQFPDLHSELNLSSLELGDSALYFCASSTGNTEAFFGQGTRLTVV.

This chain uses TRBV4-2 with TRBJ2-1; D perhaps matches TRBD2 (6 bases). CDR3 length: 15 residues. Germline V gene data show CDR1 as LGHNA and CDR2 as YNFKEQ. The V and J ends lost 1 base and 4 bases respectively, with 11 bases between them. CDR3 region: CASSQGLAVYNEQFF. CDR3 in DNA: TGTGCCAGCAGCCAAGGATTAGCGGTATACAATGAGCAGTTCTTC.

The chain couples TRBV6-5 to TRBJ1-1; the match to TRBD1 covers 8 bases. The trim removed 7 bases at V and 5 bases at J, leaving 9 bases unmatched. This CDR3 spans 14 amino acids. Germline V CDR1 and CDR2: MNHEY, SVGAGI. The CDR3 protein is CASTPTGGSTEAFF. Written as DNA, the CDR3 is TGTGCCAGCACCCCAACAGGGGGAAGTACTGAAGCTTTCTTT.

As for this clone: The junction shows a germline mismatch at one end, possibly a read error. The chain's CDR3 is CASALSSGANVLTF. The CDR3 DNA follows: TGTGCCAGCGCACTTTCATCTGGGGCCAACGTGCTGACTTTC. The V gene is TRBV18, the J gene TRBJ2-6; possibly TRBD1 for D (5 bases). This CDR3 has 14 amino acids. Germline V gene sequence: CDR1 KGHSH, CDR2 LQKENI.

This clone was detected only a few times. The chain combines TRBV2 with TRBJ1-4; 7 bases line up with TRBD1. V lost 5 bases to trimming and J lost 3 bases; unmatched junction nucleotides: 3. Per germline, CDR1 SNHLY and CDR2 FYNNEI. The CDR3 runs to 14 residues. CDR3 coding DNA: TGTGCCAGCAGTTACAGGGGAGCTAATGAAAAACTGTTTTTT. Translation: CASSYRGANEKLFF.

V and J are TRBV27 and TRBJ2-5, with a possible D match to TRBD1 (5 bases). The V and J ends lost 0 bases and 4 bases respectively, with 12 bases between them. Germline loops: CDR1 MNHEY, CDR2 SMNVEV (reference sequence). The CDR3 extends over 15 amino acids. CDR3 coding DNA: TGTGCCAGCAGTTTATCTGCAGGGTGGGCAGAGACCCAGTACTTC. Its protein product is CASSLSAGWAETQYF.

The V gene is TRBV19, the J gene TRBJ2-4; D is uncertain. With 1 base removed from V and 0 bases from J, the gap between germline ends came to 4 bases. The V gene's germline CDR1 is LNHDA and CDR2 SQIVND (reference sequence). This CDR3 is 14 amino acids long. For the CDR3, the DNA is TGTGCCAGTAGTATAGCACTAGCCAAAAACATTCAGTACTTC. It encodes CASSIALAKNIQYF.